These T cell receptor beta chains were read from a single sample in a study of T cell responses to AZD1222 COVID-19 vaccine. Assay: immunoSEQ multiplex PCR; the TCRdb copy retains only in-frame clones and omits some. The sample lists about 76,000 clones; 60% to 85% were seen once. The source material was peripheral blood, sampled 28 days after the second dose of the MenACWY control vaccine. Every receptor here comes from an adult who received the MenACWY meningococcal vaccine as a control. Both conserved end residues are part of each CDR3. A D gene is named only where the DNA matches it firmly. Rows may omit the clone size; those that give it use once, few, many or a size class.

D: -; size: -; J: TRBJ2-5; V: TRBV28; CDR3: CASSRAPKAVKETQYF; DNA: TGTGCCAGCAGTAGGGCCCCGAAGGCCGTTAAAGAGACCCAGTACTTC
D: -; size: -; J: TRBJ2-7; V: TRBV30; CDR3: CAWGSWAYEQYF; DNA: TGTGCCTGGGGTAGCTGGGCCTACGAGCAGTACTTC
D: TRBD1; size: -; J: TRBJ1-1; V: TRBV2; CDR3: CASRTDRENTEAFF; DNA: TGTGCCAGCAGAACAGACAGGGAAAACACTGAAGCTTTCTTT
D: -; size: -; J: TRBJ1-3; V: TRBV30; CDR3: CAWSLPGFTGNTIYF; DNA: TGTGCCTGGTCCCTACCGGGGTTTACTGGAAACACCATATATTTT
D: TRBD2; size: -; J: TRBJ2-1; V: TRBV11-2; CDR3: CASSQLAGATGEQFF; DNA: TGTGCCAGCAGCCAGCTAGCGGGAGCGACGGGCGAGCAGTTCTTC
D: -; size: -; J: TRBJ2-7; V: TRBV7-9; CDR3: CASSFGAYEQYF; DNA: TGTGCCAGCAGCTTCGGGGCCTACGAGCAGTACTTC
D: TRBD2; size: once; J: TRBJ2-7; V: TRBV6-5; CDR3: CASKKAGGYEQYF; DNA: TGTGCCAGCAAAAAAGCGGGGGGCTACGAGCAGTACTTC
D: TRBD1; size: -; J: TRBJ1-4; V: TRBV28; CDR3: CASSLQGANEKLFF; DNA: TGTGCCAGCAGTTTACAGGGGGCGAATGAAAAACTGTTTTTT
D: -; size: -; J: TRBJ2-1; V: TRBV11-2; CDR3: CASSGRDYSYNEQFF; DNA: TGTGCCAGCAGCGGACGTGACTACTCCTACAATGAGCAGTTCTTC
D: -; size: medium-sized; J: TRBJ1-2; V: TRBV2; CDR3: CASSESRGQIQRGYTF; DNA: TGTGCCAGCAGTGAAAGTCGGGGTCAGATCCAGCGTGGCTACACCTTC
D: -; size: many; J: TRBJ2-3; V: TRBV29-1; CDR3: CSVALGADTQYF; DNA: TGCAGCGTTGCCCTTGGGGCAGATACGCAGTATTTT
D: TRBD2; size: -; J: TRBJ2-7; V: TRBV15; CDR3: CATSRGMLAGPNYEQYF; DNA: TGTGCCACCAGCAGGGGGATGCTAGCGGGACCAAACTACGAGCAGTACTTC
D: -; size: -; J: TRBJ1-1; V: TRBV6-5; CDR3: CASTGVNTEAFF; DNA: TGTGCCAGCACGGGGGTGAACACTGAAGCTTTCTTT
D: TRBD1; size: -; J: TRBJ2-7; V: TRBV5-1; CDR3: CASSLGTGINSYEQYF; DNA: TGCGCCAGCAGCTTGGGGACAGGGATCAATTCGTACGAGCAGTACTTC